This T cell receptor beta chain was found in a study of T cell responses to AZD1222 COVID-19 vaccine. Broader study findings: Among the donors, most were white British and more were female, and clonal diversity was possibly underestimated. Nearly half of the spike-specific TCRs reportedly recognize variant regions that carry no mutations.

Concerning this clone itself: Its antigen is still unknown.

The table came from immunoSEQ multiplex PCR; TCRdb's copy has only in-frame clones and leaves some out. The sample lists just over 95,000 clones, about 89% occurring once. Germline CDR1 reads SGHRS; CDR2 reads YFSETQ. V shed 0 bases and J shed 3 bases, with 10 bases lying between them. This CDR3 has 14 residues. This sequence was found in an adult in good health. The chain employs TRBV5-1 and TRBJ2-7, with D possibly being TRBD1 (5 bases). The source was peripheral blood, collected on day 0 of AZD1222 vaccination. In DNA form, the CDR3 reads TGCGCCAGCAGCTTGGGTGGGGCAGGCTACGAGCAGTACTTC. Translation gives CASSLGGAGYEQYF.